The sequence of this TCR beta chain was determined in a study of blood T cell repertoires in COVID-19. Whole-study context: T cells, B-cell-depleted T cells, or PBMCs provided the cDNA or gDNA that served as material.

Sequencing was performed with immunoSEQ multiplex PCR; in TCRdb, only in-frame clones are kept and a portion is missing. This table holds fewer than 45,000 clones, roughly 74% found once. CDR1 and CDR2 (germline): SGHAT, FQNNGV. Trimming cost V 0 bases and J 6 bases, with 12 bases left between them. The CDR3 spans 15 residues. Followed over time, Seattle patients had been enrolled while infection was active. This clone has at least ten counts. The specimen was peripheral blood. The J gene is TRBJ2-1, the V gene TRBV11-2; D gene unclear. This TCR was recovered from a man in his 70s with COVID-19, enrolled during active disease. The CDR3 loop is CASSLDPIRGNEQFF. CDR3 DNA: TGTGCCAGCAGCTTAGACCCCATTCGCGGCAATGAGCAGTTCTTC.